Presented here are 4 T cell receptor beta chains from one specimen sequenced in a study of OX40 agonist ivuxolimab in advanced cancers. Sequenced by immunoSEQ multiplex PCR; TCRdb stores in-frame clones only, minus some. This table has approximately 79,000 clones, 65% to 90% appearing once. The source material was CD4+ or CD8+ T cells sorted from blood, sampled in a trial of the OX40 agonist ivuxolimab. The receptors shown here come from an adult with an advanced solid tumor such as melanoma, head and neck, liver or kidney cancer.

This clone occurred a few times. The chain uses TRBV5-1 and TRBJ2-6; D perhaps matches TRBD1 (5 bases). Germline V CDR1 and CDR2: SGHRS, YFSETQ. This CDR3 is built from 15 residues. Trimming left V 4 bases short and J 2 bases short, with 10 bases between. The CDR3 here is CASSPEGAGANVLTF. DNA of the CDR3: TGCGCCAGCAGCCCTGAAGGGGCTGGGGCCAACGTCCTGACTTTC.

The chain recombines TRBV7-9 with TRBJ2-3, with D maybe TRBD2 (6 bases). CDR1 and CDR2 (germline): SEHNR, FQNEAQ (reference sequence). The CDR3 consists of 14 residues. The V end was cut by 1 base, the J end by 2 bases, with 7 bases between. The CDR3 loop is CASSLEDYTDTQYF. The CDR3, as DNA: TGTGCCAGCAGCTTAGAGGACTACACAGATACGCAGTATTTT.

CDR3 DNA: TGTGCCAGTACTTATGGCACCTGGCCATTCTCATCTCGCGCGAACACCGGGGAGCTGTTTTTT. Translating it yields CASTYGTWPFSSRANTGELFF. The rearrangement joins TRBV19 to TRBJ2-2; D unresolved. Germline CDR1 and CDR2: LNHDA and SQIVND (reference sequence). CDR3 length: 21 amino acids. The V end was cut by 7 bases, the J end by 0 bases, with 30 bases between.

This chain uses TRBV5-4 with TRBJ1-2; unclear D gene. The CDR3 runs to 14 residues. Germline CDR1 reads SGHNT; CDR2 reads YYREEE (reference sequence). The V end lost 1 base, the J end lost 0 bases, and 7 bases lay between the germline ends. The CDR3 nucleotides are TGTGCCAGCAGCTTGTTAACTACTAACTATGGCTACACCTTC. Translated: CASSLLTTNYGYTF.